Below, 18 T cell receptor beta chains from the same sample are listed, as sequenced in a study of T cell responses to AZD1222 COVID-19 vaccine. TCRdb keeps only in-frame clones here, not all; method: immunoSEQ multiplex PCR. Of 54,000 or so clones listed, over 75% are singletons. The material sequenced was peripheral blood, taken on day 0 of AZD1222 vaccination. Receptors originate from an adult in good health.

V usage is TRBV2 and J usage is TRBJ2-3; D is perhaps TRBD1 or TRBD2 (5 bases each). CDR1 and CDR2 (germline): SNHLY, FYNNEI. V lost 9 bases and J lost 3, with 16 bases in between. The CDR3 consists of 14 residues. For the CDR3, the DNA is TGTGCCAGTAATAAACAAGGGGAGACAGATACGCAGTATTTT. Translating it yields CASNKQGETDTQYF. Looking up the rest from reference TRBV2 and TRBJ2-3 gives the full variable domain: EPEVTQTPSHQVTQMGQEVILRCVPISNHLYFYWYRQILGQKVEFLVSFYNNEISEKSEIFDDQFSVERPDGSNFTLKIRSTKLEDSAMYFCASNKQGETDTQYFGPGTRLTVL.

This chain joins TRBV5-1 and TRBJ1-6; TRBD1 is a possible D gene (5 bases). V was shortened by 2 bases and J by 8 bases, with 14 bases between the two germline ends. The CDR3 spans 15 residues. Germline-derived CDR1 and CDR2 are SGHRS and YFSETQ. CDR3 bases: TGCGCCAGCAGCTTAGGACGGGACTGGGATTCACCCCTCCACTTT. This sequence encodes CASSLGRDWDSPLHF. Filled out from reference TRBV5-1 and TRBJ1-6, the complete variable domain reads KAGVTQTPRYLIKTRGQQVTLSCSPISGHRSVSWYQQTPGQGLQFLFEYFSETQRNKGNFPGRFSGRQFSNSRSEMNVSTLELGDSALYLCASSLGRDWDSPLHFGNGTRLTVT.

The rearrangement joins TRBV11-2 to TRBJ2-7; 11 bases match TRBD2. V trimming: 5 bases; J trimming: 0 bases; junction bases outside the gene matches: 6. The germline V gene has CDR1 SGHAT and CDR2 FQNNGV. CDR3 size: 16 residues. The DNA of the CDR3 is TGTGCCAGCAGCCTTTATACTAGCGGGAGCTCCTACGAGCAGTACTTC. Translated: CASSLYTSGSSYEQYF.

This chain uses TRBV6-2 or TRBV6-3 with TRBJ1-6; D ambiguous. CDR3 length: 15 amino acids. V dropped 0 bases and J dropped 9 bases, with 12 bases sitting between them. Germline V CDR1 and CDR2: MNHEY, SVGEGT. For the CDR3, the DNA is TGTGCCAGCAGTTACTCGCCGGTGTTGGGTTCACCCCTCCACTTT. Protein: CASSYSPVLGSPLHF.

This clone has just a few counts. CDR3 in DNA: TGTGCCCTACGAGGGAGCTCCTACAATGAGCAGTTCTTC. Protein: CALRGSSYNEQFF. The chain combines TRBV6-5 with TRBJ2-1; tentatively, D is TRBD2 (5 bases). CDR3 length: 13 amino acids. Germline V gene lookup returns CDR1 MNHEY and CDR2 SVGAGI. Trimming took off 11 bases at V and 0 bases at J, with 11 bases between the two ends.

The chain links TRBV30 to TRBJ1-2, with TRBD1 as a possible D gene (5 bases). This CDR3 is built from 13 residues. Germline V gene sequence: CDR1 GTSNPN, CDR2 SVGIG (reference sequence). V dropped 0 bases and J dropped 6 bases, with 11 bases sitting between them. The CDR3 here is CAWSVQARNGYTF. For the CDR3, the DNA is TGTGCCTGGAGTGTACAGGCGCGGAATGGCTACACCTTC.

CDR3 in amino acids: CASSPGTEETQYF. In DNA form, the CDR3 reads TGTGCCAGCTCACCGGGGACTGAAGAGACCCAGTACTTC. The chain has TRBV18 and TRBJ2-5; D perhaps matches TRBD2 (6 bases). V gave up 3 bases and J gave up 3 bases, with 8 bases separating them. The germline CDR1 and CDR2 sequences are KGHSH and LQKENI. The CDR3 is 13 amino acids.

The gene calls are TRBV19 and TRBJ2-5, with 7 bases identical to TRBD1. Per the germline V gene, CDR1 is LNHDA and CDR2 is SQIVND (reference sequence). The J segment lost 2 bases and the V segment lost 8 bases, leaving 8 bases of the junction unmatched. The CDR3 sequence is 14 residues long. CDR3 nucleotide sequence: TGTGCCAGTGCAAAGACAGGGCTACAAGAGACCCAGTACTTC. It specifies CASAKTGLQETQYF.

The rearrangement uses TRBV30 and TRBJ1-4, with D perhaps TRBD1 (6 bases). CDR1 is GTSNPN, CDR2 SVGIG, per germline (reference sequence). CDR3 length: 15 amino acids. V was pared by 4 bases and J by 0 bases, with 12 bases between. The CDR3 DNA sequence: TGTGCCTGGACGACAGGAGACTCAACTAATGAAAAACTGTTTTTT. Its protein product is CAWTTGDSTNEKLFF.

This clone was found a few times. This sequence joins TRBV19 and TRBJ2-3; D might be TRBD1 or TRBD2, each matching 6 bases. The CDR3 loop spans 15 amino acids. The V gene lost 6 bases and the J gene lost 5 bases, with 18 bases spanning the gap. Germline V CDR1 and CDR2: LNHDA, SQIVND (reference sequence). The CDR3 is CASSSSGTRGDTQYF. The CDR3 DNA reads TGTGCCAGTAGCAGTAGCGGAACCAGGGGAGATACGCAGTATTTT.

The chain couples TRBV30 to TRBJ2-1; 7 bases fit TRBD2. Germline V gene sequence: CDR1 GTSNPN, CDR2 SVGIG (reference sequence). Trimming removed 0 bases from V and 2 bases from J; junction bases left unmatched: 4. The CDR3 loop spans 15 amino acids. For the CDR3, the DNA is TGTGCCTGGAGTGTCGGGGGAGGGCCCTACAATGAGCAGTTCTTC. This translates into CAWSVGGGPYNEQFF. The variable domain in full, completed from reference TRBV30 and TRBJ2-1, reads SQTIHQWPATLVQPVGSPLSLECTVEGTSNPNLYWYRQAAGRGLQLLFYSVGIGQISSEVPQNLSASRPQDRQFILSSKKLLLSDSGFYLCAWSVGGGPYNEQFFGPGTRLTVL.

This rearrangement joins TRBV7-6 to TRBJ2-1, with 9 bases fitting TRBD2. Looked up from germline, CDR1 is SGHVS and CDR2 is FNYEAQ. V shed 1 base and J 10 bases; nucleotides not matched to a gene: 2. CDR3 length equals 13 residues. In nucleotides, the CDR3 is TGTGCCAGCAGCTTAGGGCGGGAGGGGGAGCAGTTCTTC. This codes for CASSLGREGEQFF. Filled out from reference TRBV7-6 and TRBJ2-1, the complete variable domain reads GAGVSQSPRYKVTKRGQDVALRCDPISGHVSLYWYRQALGQGPEFLTYFNYEAQQDKSGLPNDRFSAERPEGSISTLTIQRTEQRDSAMYRCASSLGREGEQFFGPGTRLTVL.

The V gene is TRBV10-2, the J gene TRBJ1-6; tentative D call: TRBD1 (5 bases). From germline, CDR1 is WSHSY and CDR2 SAAADI. The CDR3 runs to 14 residues. V was clipped by 3 bases and J by 10 bases, with 13 bases between them. CDR3: CASSDGTPRSPLHF. CDR3 sequence (DNA): TGCGCCAGCAGTGATGGGACCCCCCGATCACCCCTCCACTTT.

V usage is TRBV16 and J usage is TRBJ2-7, with D perhaps TRBD2 (5 bases). The germline V and J ends were trimmed by 2 bases and 4 bases, with 18 bases remaining between them. Germline CDR1 and CDR2: KGHSY and FQNENV. The CDR3 has 16 residues. CDR3 protein: CASSQEIWRNPYEQYF. The CDR3 DNA reads TGTGCCAGCAGCCAAGAAATATGGAGGAACCCTTACGAGCAGTACTTC.

The V gene is TRBV10-3, the J gene TRBJ2-1; 7 bases fit TRBD1. This CDR3 has 14 amino acids. CDR1 is ENHRY, CDR2 SYGVKD, per germline. V was clipped by 6 bases and J by 2 bases; unmatched bases: 4. The CDR3 loop is CAIRGTATYNEQFF. The CDR3 coding sequence is TGTGCCATCAGGGGGACAGCTACCTACAATGAGCAGTTCTTC.

The gene calls are TRBV18 and TRBJ2-5, with no clear D. There are 13 residues in the CDR3. Trimming left V 4 bases short and J 0 bases short, with 6 bases between. CDR1 is KGHSH and CDR2 is LQKENI in the germline V gene. CDR3 sequence: CASSLGYQETQYF. For the CDR3, the DNA is TGTGCCAGCTCACTCGGTTACCAAGAGACCCAGTACTTC.

This clone has just one count. The V gene is TRBV7-8, the J gene TRBJ2-1; weak D call: TRBD2 (6 bases). Looked up from germline, CDR1 is SGHVS and CDR2 is FQNEAQ. Trimming pared 5 bases from V and 9 bases from J, leaving 14 bases between. The CDR3 covers 13 residues. Here the CDR3 DNA reads TGTGCCAGCAGCGCCCGGGAGTCGGGTGAGCAGTTCTTC. Translation gives CASSARESGEQFF.

This chain uses TRBV19 with TRBJ1-2; TRBD1 is a possible D gene (5 bases). With 6 bases removed from V and 5 bases from J, the gap between germline ends came to 19 bases. CDR1 is LNHDA, CDR2 SQIVND, per germline (reference sequence). CDR3 size: 15 residues. CDR3 amino acids: CASSTTGAGLYGYTF. The CDR3 region has the DNA TGTGCCAGTAGCACCACAGGCGCCGGTCTATATGGCTACACCTTC.